The source of this T cell receptor (beta chain) is a study of regulatory T cells in long-lasting Graves disease. Time point denoted: newly diagnosed GD, antithyroid drugs for less than 3 months. Extracted PBMC RNA gave rise to the TCR library. In this sample, this clonotype turned up a few times. Investigators prepared the TCR beta libraries by applying iRepertoire HTBI primers and Arm-PCR of CDR3 regions. TCRdb itself ran the multiplex PCR reads through MiXCR, one entry per CDR3 protein. The data contain hundreds of thousands of distinct CDR3 sequences, approximately 15% of them singletons. These sequences were also reported in another study, on T cells in Graves' hyperthyroidism and ophthalmopathy.

This TCR derives from a woman aged 25-40 years with Graves disease. The material was peripheral blood mononuclear cells (PBMCs), obtained at new diagnosis, from a patient treated with antithyroid drugs.

The CDR3 region has the DNA TGTGCCAGCAGTTTAAATGGACAGGGCGCCTATTCACCCCTCCACTTT. The encoded protein is CASSLNGQGAYSPLHF. This chain joins TRBV27 and TRBJ1-6, with 8 bases matching TRBD1. This CDR3 comprises 16 residues. The ends lost 2 bases at V and 8 bases at J; junction bases unmatched: 8. Germline loops: CDR1 MNHEY, CDR2 SMNVEV (reference sequence).